The entry below gives a single T cell receptor (beta chain) sequence along with its context. What it binds is unknown. This sample's time point: week 23, last vaccination. All doses held 300 ug of mutant IDH1 20-mer peptide, with topical imiquimod. Donor diagnoses consisted of new WHO grade 3 or 4 IDH1-mutant, ATRX-lost astrocytomas. These data belong to a study of a mutant IDH1 vaccine in newly diagnosed glioma. Across the study: Vaccinations, eight in total, occurred in weeks 1, 3, 5, 7, 11, 15, 19, 23.

Profiling relied on immunoSEQ multiplex PCR, and the TCRdb table lists in-frame clones only, not all of them. This table has about 56,000 clones, around 87% appearing once. The study, taken as a whole, reports: Vaccine-induced immune responses were detected in roughly 93% of patients. Pseudoprogression seemingly bore no relation to changes in top peripheral T cell clonotypes.

The TCR was taken from a man aged 40-49 years with glioma. The sequenced sample was PBMCs, obtained from a glioma patient whose treatment included an IDH1 peptide vaccine.

CDR3 loop: CASSSLQGPQHF. Here the CDR3 DNA reads TGTGCCAGCAGCTCCCTCCAGGGGCCCCAGCATTTT. The chain combines TRBV5-5 with TRBJ1-5, with D possibly being TRBD1 (5 bases). The germline V and J ends were trimmed by 3 bases and 9 bases, with 10 bases remaining between them. The CDR3 loop spans 12 amino acids. CDR1 and CDR2 (germline): SGHKS, YYEKEE (reference sequence).